The 31 T cell receptor beta chains in this list originate from one sample, sequenced in a study of T cell changes during pregnancy in multiple sclerosis. The table came from immunoSEQ multiplex PCR; TCRdb's copy has only in-frame clones and leaves some out. The data contain 79,000 or so clones, about 88% of them singletons. The source material was peripheral blood, sampled before pregnancy. These receptors all come from a female donor with multiple sclerosis, enrolled in a pregnancy study.

The V and J genes are TRBV18 and TRBJ1-2, with a tentative D call TRBD1 (6 bases). Deletions cut 2 bases from V and 2 bases from J, with 12 bases between. The CDR3 loop spans 15 amino acids. Germline V gene sequence: CDR1 KGHSH, CDR2 LQKENI. The CDR3 nucleotides read TGTGCCAGCTCACCAGGTGCAGGGGACAACTATGGCTACACCTTC. This sequence encodes CASSPGAGDNYGYTF. The whole variable domain, remainder taken from reference TRBV18 and TRBJ1-2, is NAGVMQNPRHLVRRRGQEARLRCSPMKGHSHVYWYRQLPEEGLKFMVYLQKENIIDESGMPKERFSAEFPKEGPSILRIQQVVRGDSAAYFCASSPGAGDNYGYTFGSGTRLTVV.

The rearrangement joins TRBV28 to TRBJ2-2, with 8 bases lining up with TRBD1. V was pared by 2 bases and J by 3 bases, with 8 bases of the junction left unmatched. The CDR3 is 17 residues long. Germline V CDR1 and CDR2: MDHEN, SYDVKM. The CDR3 protein is CASSLAWTGRDTGELFF. The CDR3 coding sequence is TGTGCCAGCAGTTTAGCCTGGACAGGGCGAGACACCGGGGAGCTGTTTTTT.

The chain recombines TRBV7-5 with TRBJ2-4; the table assigns TRBD1, which was not confirmed against the DNA. TRBV7-5 is termed a pseudogene. This CDR3 is 14 amino acids long. The CDR3 DNA reads as TGTGTCAGAAGCAGAAAAGGGGATTGGGACATTCAGTACTTC. Protein: CVRSRKGDWDIQYF.

The V gene is TRBV5-1, the J gene TRBJ2-4, with D possibly TRBD2 on 5 matching bases. This CDR3 is 15 amino acids long. Germline V CDR1 and CDR2: SGHRS, YFSETQ. The V end lost 3 bases, the J end lost 2 bases, and 12 bases lay between the germline ends. The CDR3 sequence is CASSWPGGTKNIQYF. In DNA form, the CDR3 reads TGCGCCAGCAGCTGGCCAGGAGGTACCAAAAACATTCAGTACTTC.

The chain is built from TRBV4-3 and TRBJ2-7; D is unclear. V gave up 1 base and J gave up 4 bases, with 8 bases separating them. The V gene's germline CDR1 is LGHNA and CDR2 YSLEER. The CDR3 has 13 amino acids. CDR3 residues: CASSQGLLYEQYF. CDR3 bases: TGCGCCAGCAGCCAAGGTCTCCTATACGAGCAGTACTTC.

The chain combines TRBV19 with TRBJ1-1; 10 bases are shared with TRBD1. The trim removed 4 bases at V and 5 bases at J, leaving 13 bases unmatched. The CDR3 covers 17 residues. CDR1 is LNHDA and CDR2 is SQIVND in the germline V gene (reference sequence). In nucleotides, the CDR3 is TGTGCCAGTAGTAAGACGGGACAGGGGTTTCGGTGGACTGAAGCTTTCTTT. It translates to CASSKTGQGFRWTEAFF.

Only a few counts were recorded for this clone. The chain carries TRBV5-1 and TRBJ2-7; D is ambiguous. Trimming cost V 3 bases and J 5 bases, with 15 bases left between them. The V gene's germline CDR1 is SGHRS and CDR2 YFSETQ. CDR3 length equals 14 residues. The CDR3 here is CASSSARPPNEQYF. The DNA for the CDR3 is TGCGCCAGCAGCTCTGCGCGGCCCCCCAACGAGCAGTACTTC.

The chain is built from TRBV19 and TRBJ1-5; 8 bases align to TRBD1. The CDR3 is 16 residues long. The trim removed 4 bases at V and 0 bases at J, leaving 5 bases unmatched. CDR1 and CDR2 from the germline V gene are LNHDA and SQIVND (reference sequence). The CDR3 reads CASSTSGGISNQPQHF. CDR3 coding DNA: TGTGCCAGTAGTACCTCAGGGGGCATTAGCAATCAGCCCCAGCATTTT. Supplemented by reference TRBV19 and TRBJ1-5, the full variable domain reads DGGITQSPKYLFRKEGQNVTLSCEQNLNHDAMYWYRQDPGQGLRLIYYSQIVNDFQKGDIAEGYSVSREKKESFPLTVTSAQKNPTAFYLCASSTSGGISNQPQHFGDGTRLSIL.

The chain links TRBV19 to TRBJ2-1, with 9 bases identical to TRBD2. The germline V gene encodes CDR1 LNHDA and CDR2 SQIVND (reference sequence). There are 16 residues in the CDR3. Losses at the gene ends were 7 bases for V and 6 bases for J; bases not matched to a gene: 13. CDR3 amino acids: CASKSVSAGGPNEQFF. CDR3 coding DNA: TGTGCCAGTAAATCGGTTTCGGCGGGAGGGCCCAATGAGCAGTTCTTC.

This clone has ten or more counts. The chain recombines TRBV6-5 with TRBJ1-1; tentative D call: TRBD1 (6 bases). Germline loops: CDR1 MNHEY, CDR2 SVGAGI. The CDR3 extends over 15 amino acids. Trimming cost V 5 bases and J 1 base, with 14 bases left between them. CDR3 coding DNA: TGTGCCAGCAGTGGTCCGGGACATAAGAACACTGAAGCTTTCTTT. Translating gives CASSGPGHKNTEAFF.

The V and J genes are TRBV15 and TRBJ2-1, with 9 bases fitting TRBD1. CDR3 length: 15 amino acids. The V segment lost 8 bases and the J segment 4 bases; nucleotides outside the gene matches: 9. CDR1 LNHNV and CDR2 YYDKDF come from the germline V gene (reference sequence). CDR3 region: CATSDTGQGYNEQFF. CDR3 nucleotide sequence: TGTGCCACCTCAGACACGGGACAGGGATACAATGAGCAGTTCTTC. Full variable domain (rest looked up from reference TRBV15 and TRBJ2-1): DAMVIQNPRYQVTQFGKPVTLSCSQTLNHNVMYWYQQKSSQAPKLLFHYYDKDFNNEADTPDNFQSRRPNTSFCFLDIRSPGLGDTAMYLCATSDTGQGYNEQFFGPGTRLTVL.

This chain links TRBV29-1 with TRBJ1-2; 8 positions agree with TRBD1. This CDR3 spans 18 amino acids. The V and J ends lost 6 bases and 0 bases, in that order; junction bases with no gene match: 18. Germline assignment: CDR1 SQVTM and CDR2 ANQGSEA. CDR3: CSVDLVTNGTGANYGYTF. For the CDR3, the DNA is TGCAGCGTCGATCTTGTAACAAACGGGACAGGAGCTAACTATGGCTACACCTTC.

The genes are TRBV19 and TRBJ1-2; D gene unclear. With 8 bases removed from V and 2 bases from J, the gap between germline ends came to 15 bases. The CDR3 totals 14 residues. CDR1 and CDR2 (germline): LNHDA, SQIVND (reference sequence). The CDR3 coding sequence is TGTGCCAGTCTCCCCGCTCCGGTCAACTATGGCTACACCTTC. This translates into CASLPAPVNYGYTF.

The J gene is TRBJ2-7, the V gene TRBV14; D not resolved. V lost 1 base and J 3 bases, leaving 4 bases between the germline ends. The CDR3 has 12 residues. In germline, CDR1 is SGHDN, CDR2 FVKESK. The CDR3 DNA reads TGTGCCAGCAGCCAAGGACTCTACGAGCAGTACTTC. It translates to CASSQGLYEQYF.

The V call is TRBV6-5, the J call TRBJ1-4, with TRBD1 matching over 7 bases. Losses at the gene ends were 4 bases for V and 0 bases for J; bases not matched to a gene: 2. Looked up from germline, CDR1 is MNHEY and CDR2 is SVGAGI. The CDR3 covers 15 residues. CDR3 sequence: CASSLGQPTNEKLFF. CDR3 DNA: TGTGCCAGCAGTTTGGGACAGCCAACTAATGAAAAACTGTTTTTT.

The V and J genes are TRBV6-6 and TRBJ1-1; tentatively, D is TRBD1 (5 bases). This CDR3 is 14 amino acids long. The V gene's germline CDR1 is MNHNY and CDR2 SVGAGI (reference sequence). The V and J ends lost 7 bases and 2 bases respectively, with 14 bases between them. CDR3 coding DNA: TGTGCCAGCATAAGAGACAGCTTAAACACTGAAGCTTTCTTT. Residues: CASIRDSLNTEAFF.

The table lists this clone with a few counts. The chain couples TRBV6-5 to TRBJ1-2; D remains ambiguous. CDR3 length equals 16 residues. The V gene's germline CDR1 is MNHEY and CDR2 SVGAGI. V shed 0 bases and J shed 8 bases, with 19 bases lying between them. CDR3: CASSYSRPDQRRGYTF. The CDR3 DNA reads TGTGCCAGCAGTTACTCAAGACCCGACCAGCGGCGGGGCTACACCTTC.

V usage is TRBV4-3 and J usage is TRBJ1-5; D not certain. From germline, CDR1 is LGHNA and CDR2 YSLEER. V was pared by 0 bases and J by 5 bases, with 14 bases between. The CDR3 is made up of 16 amino acids. CDR3 coding DNA: TGCGCCAGCAGCCAAGATTACCCGGTGTACGATCAGCCCCAGCATTTT. This translates into CASSQDYPVYDQPQHF.

The CDR3 loop is CASSNKGGEREGSLNNEQFF. The CDR3 DNA reads TGTGCCAGCAGCAACAAAGGTGGGGAACGGGAGGGTTCGCTTAACAATGAGCAGTTCTTC. The chain recombines TRBV21-1 with TRBJ2-1; the table assigns TRBD2, which was not confirmed against the DNA. TRBV21-1 represents a pseudogene. The CDR3 consists of 20 residues.

This clone came up once. CDR3 amino acids: CASSSDDWETQYF. The CDR3 DNA reads as TGCGCCAGCAGCTCAGACGATTGGGAGACGCAGTATTTT. The V gene is TRBV5-1, the J gene TRBJ2-3, with a weak D call TRBD2 (5 bases). V lost 3 bases and J lost 9, with 14 bases in between. Germline CDR1 SGHRS, CDR2 YFSETQ. The CDR3 has 13 residues.

The chain links TRBV7-8 to TRBJ1-3; unclear D gene. This CDR3 has 18 residues. Trimming pared 4 bases from V and 5 bases from J, leaving 24 bases between. Per germline, CDR1 SGHVS and CDR2 FQNEAQ. CDR3 region: CASSWGVLKGPRRNTIYF. CDR3 coding DNA: TGTGCCAGCAGCTGGGGAGTTCTAAAGGGTCCCAGGAGAAACACCATATATTTT.

The chain recombines TRBV19 with TRBJ1-1, with a possible D match to TRBD1 (5 bases). The CDR3 runs 18 residues. Trimming took off 4 bases at V and 3 bases at J, with 24 bases between the two ends. Germline CDR1 LNHDA, CDR2 SQIVND (reference sequence). The CDR3 DNA reads TGTGCCAGTAGTAGACCGGATTTGGGGACTCTCAGTTACACTGAAGCTTTCTTT. Translating it yields CASSRPDLGTLSYTEAFF.

This chain joins TRBV20-1 and TRBJ2-7; D possibly corresponds to TRBD2 (5 bases). Deletions cut 6 bases from V and 4 bases from J, with 10 bases between. The germline V gene encodes CDR1 DFQATT and CDR2 SNEGSKA (reference sequence). This CDR3 has 11 residues. CDR3 residues: CSATRRYEQYF. The CDR3 DNA reads as TGCAGTGCCACCCGGAGGTACGAGCAGTACTTC.

This chain joins TRBV7-3 and TRBJ2-7; 11 nucleotides align to TRBD1. The CDR3 is made up of 15 amino acids. Germline lookup yields CDR1 SGHTA and CDR2 FQGTGA. Losses at the gene ends were 2 bases for V and 6 bases for J; bases not matched to a gene: 6. This CDR3 is CASSLFPGQGGEQYF. The CDR3 nucleotides are TGTGCCAGCAGCTTATTTCCGGGACAGGGGGGCGAGCAGTACTTC.

The rearrangement links TRBV7-9 to TRBJ2-5; D is possibly TRBD2 (6 bases). Trimming took 3 bases from V and 4 from J, leaving 12 bases between them. CDR1 is SEHNR and CDR2 is FQNEAQ in the germline V gene (reference sequence). This CDR3 is built from 14 residues. Here the CDR3 reads CASSFGGAGETQYF. The CDR3 DNA reads TGTGCCAGCAGCTTCGGAGGGGCGGGAGAGACCCAGTACTTC.

The chain links TRBV30 to TRBJ2-3; TRBD2 aligns across 7 bases. Losses at the gene ends were 0 bases for V and 4 bases for J; bases not matched to a gene: 4. The CDR3 runs 14 residues. CDR1 and CDR2 from the germline V gene are GTSNPN and SVGIG (reference sequence). Here the CDR3 DNA reads TGTGCCTGGAGTGTCGGGGGGACGGCAGATACGCAGTATTTT. It specifies CAWSVGGTADTQYF.

This chain uses TRBV27 with TRBJ2-7, with TRBD2 identical over 8 bases. After removal of 5 bases from V and 6 bases from J, the junction contained 9 bases not matched to a gene. The length of the CDR3 is 14 residues. Germline V CDR1 and CDR2: MNHEY, SMNVEV (reference sequence). The CDR3 is CASSGLAGGGEQYF. In DNA, the CDR3 is TGTGCCAGCAGTGGTTTGGCGGGAGGAGGCGAGCAGTACTTC.

The chain is built from TRBV6-6 and TRBJ2-7, with 10 bases that match TRBD1. CDR3 length: 15 residues. Per germline, CDR1 MNHNY and CDR2 SVGAGI (reference sequence). With V trimmed by 6 bases and J by 3 bases, 8 bases remained unmatched. This CDR3 is CASSNLDRGLYEQYF. Written as DNA, the CDR3 is TGTGCCAGCAGCAACCTCGACAGGGGGCTCTACGAGCAGTACTTC.

A remark on this clone: It may be a read error: a sequence one base away is much more abundant. The rearrangement links TRBV19 to TRBJ2-7; TRBD2 aligns across 10 bases. CDR3 length: 15 amino acids. Germline V CDR1 and CDR2: LNHDA, SQIVND (reference sequence). CDR3 coding DNA: TGTGCCAATAGTATCTCTAGCGGGAGTCTCAACGAGCAGTACTTC. Protein: CANSISSGSLNEQYF.

V is TRBV4-2 and J is TRBJ1-5; D uncertain. Between the trimmed V and J ends, which lost 0 bases and 5 bases, there was a span of 8 bases. CDR1 and CDR2 (germline): LGHNA, YNFKEQ. This CDR3 is 14 amino acids long. The CDR3 here is CASSQDLSYQPQHF. The CDR3 DNA sequence: TGTGCCAGCAGCCAAGATCTGTCCTATCAGCCCCAGCATTTT.

This clone is a singleton in its sample. The chain links TRBV5-1 to TRBJ1-3; no reliable D call. The CDR3 is 16 residues long. CDR1 and CDR2 (germline): SGHRS, YFSETQ. The ends were cut back, 3 bases at V and 0 bases at J, with 13 bases in the middle. CDR3 coding DNA: TGCGCCAGCAGCTCGACATACCAAATCTCTGGAAACACCATATATTTT. It codes for CASSSTYQISGNTIYF. Based on the CDR3 plus reference TRBV5-1 and TRBJ1-3, the full variable domain is KAGVTQTPRYLIKTRGQQVTLSCSPISGHRSVSWYQQTPGQGLQFLFEYFSETQRNKGNFPGRFSGRQFSNSRSEMNVSTLELGDSALYLCASSSTYQISGNTIYFGEGSWLTVV.